The clone carrying this TCR beta chain was seen a handful of times. As yet, its antigen is unknown. The germline V and J ends were trimmed by 8 bases and 11 bases, with 21 bases remaining between them. The germline CDR1 and CDR2 sequences are SGHAT and FQDESV (reference sequence). The CDR3 runs to 13 residues. The source of the sample is a study of cytomegalovirus exposure and HLA in healthy donors. Study findings and constraints: Later on, an analysis tied approximately 17,000 TCR beta sequences to HLA alleles at 0.05 false discovery rate. Later on, analysis showed that most CMV-associated TCR beta chains appeared to be HLA-restricted. Fewer N-insertions than the roughly 630-donor mean were reportedly shown by an Asian-associated ancestry cluster in a later analysis. Sequencing likely caused a cluster of highly shared sequence variants.

13 Jbeta primers and 60 Vbeta primers were used for the PCR. Measured with immunoSEQ multiplex PCR; TCRdb has only the in-frame clones, and not every one. The table includes over 200,000 clones, around 80% detected once. Sequenced sample: PBMCs. This TCR derives from a woman aged 55-69 years in good health and CMV-seropositive. The rearrangement joins TRBV11-1 to TRBJ1-1; D unresolved. CDR3 DNA sequence: TGTGCCAGCGCTGCGGGCGGCGGGAGAACGGCTTTCTTT. It specifies CASAAGGGRTAFF.